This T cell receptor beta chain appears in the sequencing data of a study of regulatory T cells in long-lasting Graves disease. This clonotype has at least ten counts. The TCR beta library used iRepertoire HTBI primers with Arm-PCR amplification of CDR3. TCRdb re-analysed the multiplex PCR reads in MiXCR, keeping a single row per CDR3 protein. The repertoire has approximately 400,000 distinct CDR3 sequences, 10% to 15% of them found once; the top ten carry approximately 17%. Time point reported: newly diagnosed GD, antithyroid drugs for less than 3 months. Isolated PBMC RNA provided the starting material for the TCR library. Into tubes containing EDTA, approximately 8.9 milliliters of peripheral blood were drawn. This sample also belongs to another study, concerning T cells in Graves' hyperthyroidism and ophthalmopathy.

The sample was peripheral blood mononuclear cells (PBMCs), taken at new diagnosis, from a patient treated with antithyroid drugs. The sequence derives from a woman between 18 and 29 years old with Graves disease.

CDR3 sequence (DNA): TGTGCCAGCAGTTCATCTAGCGGCTCCTACAATGAGCAGTTCTTC. The encoded protein is CASSSSSGSYNEQFF. The V and J genes are TRBV28 and TRBJ2-1; the match to TRBD2 covers 7 bases. V lost 4 bases and J lost 0; bases outside the gene matches: 3. This CDR3 region has 15 residues. Germline values: CDR1 MDHEN, CDR2 SYDVKM.